Sequencing of this T cell receptor beta chain was carried out in a study of patients and donors after allogeneic stem cell transplantation. This clonotype was observed a handful of times. One entry per CDR3 protein, called by TCRdb with MiXCR from the RT-PCR reads. The sample records about 960,000 distinct CDR3 sequences, more than 15% being singletons. J gave up 7 bases and V 2 bases, and 9 bases lay outside the gene matches. Germline-derived CDR1 and CDR2 are SGHTA and FQGTGA. This CDR3 has 16 residues. Sequencing was carried out using blood, either unsorted or a sorted T cell fraction (not recorded which). The chain employs TRBV7-3 and TRBJ1-1; 11 bases agree with TRBD1. The origin of this receptor is a human donor who was either an allogeneic HSCT recipient or a stem cell or donor lymphocyte infusion donor (not recorded which). It is not recorded whose cells these are; they may come from a transplant donor. CDR3 amino acids: CASSLDGPGQGVEAFF. The CDR3 DNA reads TGTGCCAGCAGCTTAGACGGACCGGGACAGGGGGTTGAAGCTTTCTTT.